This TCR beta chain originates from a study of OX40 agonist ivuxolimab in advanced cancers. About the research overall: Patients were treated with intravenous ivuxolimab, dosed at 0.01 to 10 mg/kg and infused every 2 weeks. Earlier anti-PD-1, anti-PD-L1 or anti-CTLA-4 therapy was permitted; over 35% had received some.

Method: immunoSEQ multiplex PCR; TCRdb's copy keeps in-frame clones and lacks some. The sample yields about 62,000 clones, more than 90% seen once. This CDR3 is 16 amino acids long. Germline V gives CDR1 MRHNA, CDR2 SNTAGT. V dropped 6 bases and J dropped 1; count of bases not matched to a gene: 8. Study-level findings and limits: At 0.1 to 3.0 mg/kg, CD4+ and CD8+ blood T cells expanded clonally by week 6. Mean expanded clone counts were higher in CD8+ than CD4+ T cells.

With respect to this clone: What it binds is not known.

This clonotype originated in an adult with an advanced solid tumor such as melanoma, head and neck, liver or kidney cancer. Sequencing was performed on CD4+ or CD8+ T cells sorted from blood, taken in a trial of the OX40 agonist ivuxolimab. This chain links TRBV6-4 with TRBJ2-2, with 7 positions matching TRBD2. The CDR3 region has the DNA TGTGCCAGCAGGCCAATAGCGGGCGTGAACACCGGGGAGCTGTTTTTT. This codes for CASRPIAGVNTGELFF.